This TCR beta chain came from a study of blood T cell repertoires in COVID-19. CDR1 and CDR2 (germline): KGHSH, LQKENI. Trimming at V came to 2 bases and at J to 5 bases, leaving 12 bases not matched to a gene. The CDR3 spans 17 residues. Libraries were prepared by immunoSEQ multiplex PCR; TCRdb keeps only in-frame clonotypes and omits some of them. The sample holds around 88,000 clones, over 75% seen once. The chain has TRBV18 and TRBJ1-3; 7 bases are shared with TRBD1. The sequence derives from an elderly woman with acute or convalescent COVID-19. Sequenced material: peripheral blood. CDR3 sequence: CASSPIPQGNTRNTIYF. As DNA, the CDR3 is TGTGCCAGCTCACCAATACCACAGGGGAACACGAGAAACACCATATATTTT. The full variable domain, its missing parts supplied by reference TRBV18 and TRBJ1-3, is NAGVMQNPRHLVRRRGQEARLRCSPMKGHSHVYWYRQLPEEGLKFMVYLQKENIIDESGMPKERFSAEFPKEGPSILRIQQVVRGDSAAYFCASSPIPQGNTRNTIYFGEGSWLTVV.